The present T cell receptor beta chain was sequenced within a study of metastatic and nonmetastatic thyroid tumors. Study in general: Both malignant and benign thyroid patients supplied peripheral blood and tumor or nodule tissue samples, across which the repertoires of these patients were then compared. Overall study findings and caveats: In both blood and tumor samples, TCR beta diversity was reported significantly higher for malignant than benign nodules.

As originally analysed: A classifier for distant metastasis in papillary thyroid cancer was constructed using CDR3 differences observed across clinicopathological groups. TCRdb re-called clones via MiXCR from the PCR reads. TCRdb assigned the V and J calls; the authors' analysis was not used. The table includes over 10,000 clones, approximately 35% detected once. The CDR3 is made up of 17 amino acids. V lost 0 bases and J 3 bases, leaving 19 bases between the germline ends. Germline V lookup: CDR1 SGHRS, CDR2 YFSETQ. No treatment had been given to any patient before thyroid surgery. In regard to this clone: What it recognizes is unknown.

The chain is built from TRBV5-1 and TRBJ2-7; D not resolved. The sample comprised tumor tissue. The source of this sequence is a female donor with papillary thyroid cancer or a benign thyroid nodule (not recorded which). Some clones in this sample may be carry-over from other donors' samples. CDR3 DNA: TGCGCCAGCAGCTTGGCCATCGGGCGCGCGCGGAACTACGAGCAGTACTTC. Its protein product is CASSLAIGRARNYEQYF.